This T cell receptor beta chain was identified during a study of blood T cell repertoires in COVID-19. There are 15 residues in the CDR3. Germline V lookup: CDR1 MNHEY, CDR2 SVGAGI. The J segment lost 5 bases and the V segment lost 4 bases, leaving 5 bases of the junction unmatched. The participants were between roughly 18 and 89 years old and came from about two dozen US areas. Some clones are missing from TCRdb's copy, which holds only in-frame ones; the method was immunoSEQ multiplex PCR. Here the sample spans 200,000 to 250,000 clones, roughly nine tenths being singletons. The V gene is TRBV6-5, the J gene TRBJ1-6; 7 positions agree with TRBD1. Sequenced material: PBMCs or T cells enriched from blood (not recorded which). This TCR was sampled from a man aged 25 to 45 who had recovered from COVID-19. The CDR3 DNA reads TGTGCCAGCAGTTTGGACAGGTTGGATAATTCACCCCTCCACTTT. Its translation is CASSLDRLDNSPLHF.